The 9 T cell receptor beta chains below come from one sample, sequenced in a study of Tregs in tolerant kidney transplant recipients. Recipients received nonmyeloablative bone marrow transplants from related graft donors, with transient mixed chimerism. TCRdb keeps only in-frame clones here, not all; method: immunoSEQ multiplex PCR. This table holds about 55,000 clones, around 93% found once. Source: CD8+ T cells from blood (PBMCs), taken 24 months after the transplant. The receptors were sampled from a human patient who received a combined kidney and bone marrow transplant. Among the T cells, some may be from the graft donor.

The chain combines TRBV5-1 with TRBJ2-7; 9 nucleotides align to TRBD1. Germline V gives CDR1 SGHRS, CDR2 YFSETQ. The CDR3 consists of 14 residues. Unmatched junction bases numbered 8, after V lost 4 bases and J lost 6 bases. This CDR3 is CASSAGDRVGEQYF. The CDR3 DNA follows: TGCGCCAGCAGCGCGGGGGACAGGGTCGGCGAGCAGTACTTC.

Note on this clone: Additional DNA sequences in this sample encode the identical CDR3. The chain is built from TRBV4-2 and TRBJ1-6; TRBD1 matches at 8 bases. With V trimmed by 2 bases and J by 9 bases, 12 bases remained unmatched. This CDR3 has 17 residues. Germline V gives CDR1 LGHNA, CDR2 YNFKEQ. This chain's CDR3 is CASSQQDRGLSISPLHF. The CDR3 nucleotides read TGTGCCAGCAGCCAACAAGACAGGGGTCTCTCTATTTCACCCCTCCACTTT.

The gene calls are TRBV10-3 and TRBJ2-1; D is uncertain. The CDR3 loop spans 13 amino acids. The ends were cut back, 7 bases at V and 0 bases at J, with 7 bases in the middle. Looked up from germline, CDR1 is ENHRY and CDR2 is SYGVKD. CDR3: CAITTSSYNEQFF. CDR3 coding DNA: TGTGCCATCACAACGAGCTCCTACAATGAGCAGTTCTTC.

This clone was detected once. The chain links TRBV7-6 to TRBJ1-5; D unclear. This CDR3 is 15 amino acids long. Germline CDR1 SGHVS, CDR2 FNYEAQ. V lost 1 base and J lost 0, with 7 bases in between. The CDR3 region has the DNA TGTGCCAGCAGCTTAGGTCACGGTAGCAATCAGCCCCAGCATTTT. This sequence encodes CASSLGHGSNQPQHF.

V gene TRBV19 combines with J gene TRBJ1-5, with 7 bases that match TRBD1. This CDR3 contains 16 residues. CDR1 and CDR2 (germline): LNHDA, SQIVND (reference sequence). Unmatched junction bases numbered 6, after V lost 4 bases and J lost 0 bases. DNA for the CDR3: TGTGCCAGTAGTACTGGACAGGCCTATAGCAATCAGCCCCAGCATTTT. It is translated as CASSTGQAYSNQPQHF.

This clone has a single count. The rearrangement joins TRBV15 to TRBJ1-2, with no clear D. CDR3 length equals 16 residues. V was pared by 0 bases and J by 6 bases, with 17 bases between. The V gene's germline CDR1 is LNHNV and CDR2 YYDKDF (reference sequence). The CDR3 loop is CATSRDQMRVIHGYTF. As DNA, the CDR3 is TGTGCCACCAGCAGAGACCAGATGAGGGTTATACATGGCTACACCTTC.

The chain joins TRBV27 to TRBJ2-7, with a tentative D call TRBD1 (6 bases). Germline CDR1 is MNHEY and CDR2 is SMNVEV (reference sequence). The CDR3 runs 15 residues. Deletions cut 8 bases from V and 4 bases from J, with 21 bases between. The CDR3 nucleotides are TGTGCCAGCGGACCCCAGGGGTGGGGCCTTTACGAGCAGTACTTC. It codes for CASGPQGWGLYEQYF.

CDR3 bases: TGTGCCTGGATCAGTCCCGCCCCGTTCATCTCTGGGGCCAACGTCCTGACTTTC. Translating gives CAWISPAPFISGANVLTF. The rearrangement joins TRBV30 to TRBJ2-6; D is ambiguous. The CDR3 length is 18 residues. CDR1 is GTSNPN, CDR2 SVGIG, per germline (reference sequence). Trimming removed 4 bases at V and 0 bases at J, with 19 bases between.

The rearrangement links TRBV7-2 to TRBJ2-5; 15 bases are a match to TRBD2. Germline lookup yields CDR1 SGHTA and CDR2 FQGNSA. The V gene end was trimmed by 3 bases and the J gene end by 5 bases; junction bases not matched to a gene: 7. The CDR3 has 17 amino acids. The CDR3 sequence is CASSFSGLAGGEETQYF. As DNA, the CDR3 is TGTGCCAGCAGCTTCTCGGGACTAGCGGGAGGAGAGGAGACCCAGTACTTC.